This entry is about one T cell receptor beta chain. Its antigen is currently not known. No qualities accompany the bases; no much larger clone lies one base away. This sample is part of a study of T cell changes during pregnancy in multiple sclerosis (dated by TCRdb to about 2019). The study in broad terms: The study examined how the T cell repertoire changed over the course of pregnancy in women with multiple sclerosis.

The library was produced with the immunoSEQ multiplex PCR assay. TCRdb limited this immuneACCESS table to in-frame rearrangements with V and J called. A share of clones is missing; checked studies link under half to unresolved V genes, and the rest is unexplained. In all, the sample holds roughly 120,000 clones, and 92% of those were seen once. The ten largest make up approximately 1.4% of the sample. The CDR3 contains 15 residues, cysteine and phenylalanine counted. Only the CDR3 region is kept as DNA, spanning 45 bases read in frame from base 1. CDR1 MNHNS and CDR2 SASEGT are derived from the germline V gene. V sheds 6 bases and J sheds 2 bases, leaving 14 bases between their ends.

The chain couples TRBV6-1 to TRBJ1-5, with the D gene not clear enough to name. The material sequenced was peripheral blood, taken in the third trimester of pregnancy. This clonotype was sampled from a female donor with multiple sclerosis, enrolled in a pregnancy study. This receptor carries the CDR3 CASSHIHYGNQPQHF. The DNA sequence is as follows: TGTGCCAGCAGCCACATACATTACGGCAATCAGCCCCAGCATTTT.